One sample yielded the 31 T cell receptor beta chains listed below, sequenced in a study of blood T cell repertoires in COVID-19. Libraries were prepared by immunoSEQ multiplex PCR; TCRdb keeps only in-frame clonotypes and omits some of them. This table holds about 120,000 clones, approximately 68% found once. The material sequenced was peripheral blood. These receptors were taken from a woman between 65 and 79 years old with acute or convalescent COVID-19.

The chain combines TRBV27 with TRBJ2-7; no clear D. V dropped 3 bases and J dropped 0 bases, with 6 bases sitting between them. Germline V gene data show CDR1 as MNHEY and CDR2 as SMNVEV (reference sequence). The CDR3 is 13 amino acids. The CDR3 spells CASSFSSSYEQYF. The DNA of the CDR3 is TGTGCCAGCAGTTTTAGTAGCTCCTACGAGCAGTACTTC.

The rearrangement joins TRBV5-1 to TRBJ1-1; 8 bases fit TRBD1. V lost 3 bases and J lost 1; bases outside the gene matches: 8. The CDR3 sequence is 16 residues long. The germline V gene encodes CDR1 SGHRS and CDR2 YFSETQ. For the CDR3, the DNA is TGCGCCAGCAGCTCGTACCGGGACAGGCGGAACACTGAAGCTTTCTTT. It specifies CASSSYRDRRNTEAFF.

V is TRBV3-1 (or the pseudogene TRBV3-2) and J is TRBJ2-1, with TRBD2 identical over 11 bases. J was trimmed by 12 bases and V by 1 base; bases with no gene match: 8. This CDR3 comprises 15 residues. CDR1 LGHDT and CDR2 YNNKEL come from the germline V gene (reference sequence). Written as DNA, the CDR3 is TGTGCCAGCAGCCAAGGAGATAGCGGGGGGGCCCGGCAGTTCTTC. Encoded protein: CASSQGDSGGARQFF.

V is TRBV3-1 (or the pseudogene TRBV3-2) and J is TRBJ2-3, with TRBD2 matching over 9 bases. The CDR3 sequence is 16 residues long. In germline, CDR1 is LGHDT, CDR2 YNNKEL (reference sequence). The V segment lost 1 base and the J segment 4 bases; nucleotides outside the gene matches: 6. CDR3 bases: TGTGCCAGCAGCCAAGTTAGCGGGAGTGTTTCAGATACGCAGTATTTT. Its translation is CASSQVSGSVSDTQYF.

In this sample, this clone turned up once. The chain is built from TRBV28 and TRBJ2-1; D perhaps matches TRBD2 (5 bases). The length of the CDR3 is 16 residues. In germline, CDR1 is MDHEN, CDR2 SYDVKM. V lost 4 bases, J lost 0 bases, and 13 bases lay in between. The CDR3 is CASSSLLADSYNEQFF. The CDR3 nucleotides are TGTGCCAGCAGTTCTCTCCTAGCTGACTCCTACAATGAGCAGTTCTTC.

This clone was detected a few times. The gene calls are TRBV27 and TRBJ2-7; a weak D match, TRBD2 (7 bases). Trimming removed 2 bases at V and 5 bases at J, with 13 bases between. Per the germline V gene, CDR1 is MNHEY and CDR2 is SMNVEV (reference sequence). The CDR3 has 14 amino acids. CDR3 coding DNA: TGTGCCAGCAGTTTAGGGGGGGCTAAGGACGAGCAGTACTTC. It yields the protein CASSLGGAKDEQYF.

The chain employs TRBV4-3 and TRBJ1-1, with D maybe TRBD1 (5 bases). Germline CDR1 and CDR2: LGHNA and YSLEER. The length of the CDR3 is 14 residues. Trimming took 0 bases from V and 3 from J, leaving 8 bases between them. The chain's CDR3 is CASSQELGDTEAFF. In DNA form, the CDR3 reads TGCGCCAGCAGCCAAGAGTTAGGGGACACTGAAGCTTTCTTT.

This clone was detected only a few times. The CDR3 sequence is CASSATSGYGYTF. In nucleotides, the CDR3 is TGTGCCAGCAGCGCGACCTCGGGCTATGGCTACACCTTC. The chain is built from TRBV9 and TRBJ1-2; D is unresolved. CDR3 size: 13 residues. From germline, CDR1 is SGDLS and CDR2 YYNGEE. V was trimmed by 3 bases and J by 4 bases, leaving 10 bases between them.

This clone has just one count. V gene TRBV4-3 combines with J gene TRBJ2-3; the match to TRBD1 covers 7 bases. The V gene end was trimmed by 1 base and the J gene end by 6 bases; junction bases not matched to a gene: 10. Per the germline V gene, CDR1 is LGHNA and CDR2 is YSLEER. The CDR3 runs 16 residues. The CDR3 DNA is TGCGCCAGCAGCCAAGGCGTTTCAGGGGGAACGGATACGCAGTATTTT. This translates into CASSQGVSGGTDTQYF.

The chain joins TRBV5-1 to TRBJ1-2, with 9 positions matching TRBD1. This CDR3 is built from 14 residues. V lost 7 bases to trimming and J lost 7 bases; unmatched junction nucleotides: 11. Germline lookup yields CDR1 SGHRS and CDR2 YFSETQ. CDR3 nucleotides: TGCGCCAGCGCCCGGGACAGGGCTGCTGCTGGCTACACCTTC. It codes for CASARDRAAAGYTF.

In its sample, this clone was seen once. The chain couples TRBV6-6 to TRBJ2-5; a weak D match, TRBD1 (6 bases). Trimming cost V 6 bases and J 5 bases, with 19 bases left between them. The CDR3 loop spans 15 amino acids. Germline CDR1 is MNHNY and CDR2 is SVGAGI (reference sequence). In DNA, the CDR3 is TGTGCCAGCAGAAAGGCAGGGGTGGACGGGGAGACCCAGTACTTC. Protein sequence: CASRKAGVDGETQYF.

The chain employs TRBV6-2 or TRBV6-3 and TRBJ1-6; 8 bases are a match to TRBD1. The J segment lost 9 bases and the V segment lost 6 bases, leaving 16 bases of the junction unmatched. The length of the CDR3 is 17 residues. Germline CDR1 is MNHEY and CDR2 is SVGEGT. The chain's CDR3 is CASSPSDRVSATSPLHF. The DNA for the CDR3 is TGTGCCAGCAGCCCTTCGGACAGGGTTTCAGCGACTTCACCCCTCCACTTT.

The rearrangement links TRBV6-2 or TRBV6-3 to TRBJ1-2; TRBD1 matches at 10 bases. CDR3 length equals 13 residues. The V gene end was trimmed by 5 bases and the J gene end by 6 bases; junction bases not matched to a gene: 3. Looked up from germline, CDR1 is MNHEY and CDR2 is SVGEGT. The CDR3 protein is CASSRTGGDGYTF. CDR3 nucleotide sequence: TGTGCCAGCAGTCGGACAGGGGGGGATGGCTACACCTTC.

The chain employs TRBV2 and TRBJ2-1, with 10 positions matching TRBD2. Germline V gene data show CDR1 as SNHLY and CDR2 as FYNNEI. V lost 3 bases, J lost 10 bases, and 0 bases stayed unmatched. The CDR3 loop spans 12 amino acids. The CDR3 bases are TGTGCCAGCAGTGAGACTAGCGGGGAGCAGTTCTTC. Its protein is CASSETSGEQFF.

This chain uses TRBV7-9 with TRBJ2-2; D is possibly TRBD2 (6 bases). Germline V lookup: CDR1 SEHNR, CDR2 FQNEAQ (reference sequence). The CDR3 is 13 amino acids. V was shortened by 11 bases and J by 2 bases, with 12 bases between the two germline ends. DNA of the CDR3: TGTGCCTCGGCGGGGCCCAACACCGGGGAGCTGTTTTTT. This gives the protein CASAGPNTGELFF.

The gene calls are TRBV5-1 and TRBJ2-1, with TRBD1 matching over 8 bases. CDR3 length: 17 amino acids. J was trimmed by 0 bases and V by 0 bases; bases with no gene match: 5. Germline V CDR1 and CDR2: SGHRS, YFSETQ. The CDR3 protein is CASSLGVGTGSYNEQFF. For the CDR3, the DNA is TGCGCCAGCAGCTTGGGGGTCGGGACAGGCTCCTACAATGAGCAGTTCTTC.

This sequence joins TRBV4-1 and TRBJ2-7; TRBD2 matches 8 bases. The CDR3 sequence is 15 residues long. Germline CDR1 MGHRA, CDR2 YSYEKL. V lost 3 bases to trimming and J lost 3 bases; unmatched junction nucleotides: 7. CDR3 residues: CASSQGPGTSYEQYF. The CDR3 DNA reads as TGCGCCAGCAGCCAGGGTCCAGGGACTAGCTACGAGCAGTACTTC.

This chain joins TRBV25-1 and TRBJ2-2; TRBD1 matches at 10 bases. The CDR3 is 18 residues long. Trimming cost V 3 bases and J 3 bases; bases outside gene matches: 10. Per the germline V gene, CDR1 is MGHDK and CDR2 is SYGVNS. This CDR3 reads CASSDLRQGAGDTGELFF. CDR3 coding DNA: TGTGCCAGCAGTGATCTCAGACAGGGGGCTGGGGACACCGGGGAGCTGTTTTTT.

CDR3 sequence: CASSHRGGNTIYF. DNA of the CDR3: TGTGCCAGCAGTCACAGGGGGGGAAACACCATATATTTT. The J gene is TRBJ1-3, the V gene TRBV12-3 or TRBV12-4; 8 nucleotides align to TRBD1. CDR3 length equals 13 residues. J lost 4 bases, V lost 5 bases, and 1 base had no gene match.

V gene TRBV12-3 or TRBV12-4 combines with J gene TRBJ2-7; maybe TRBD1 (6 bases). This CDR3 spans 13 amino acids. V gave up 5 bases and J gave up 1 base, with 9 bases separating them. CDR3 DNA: TGTGCCAGCAGTATTACAGGGTCCTACGAGCAGTACTTC. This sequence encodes CASSITGSYEQYF.

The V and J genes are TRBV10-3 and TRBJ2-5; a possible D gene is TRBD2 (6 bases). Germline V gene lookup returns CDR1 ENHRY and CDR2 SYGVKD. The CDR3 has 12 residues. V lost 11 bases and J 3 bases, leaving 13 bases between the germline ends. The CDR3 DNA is TGTGCCTCATCAGGCGGGGAAGAGACCCAGTACTTC. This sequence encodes CASSGGEETQYF.

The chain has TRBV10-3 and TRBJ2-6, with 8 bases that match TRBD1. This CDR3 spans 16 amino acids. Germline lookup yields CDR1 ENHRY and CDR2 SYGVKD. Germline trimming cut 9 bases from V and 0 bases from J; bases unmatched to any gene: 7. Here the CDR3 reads CAIPGQALSGANVLTF. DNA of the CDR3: TGTGCCATTCCGGGACAGGCGCTCTCTGGGGCCAACGTCCTGACTTTC.

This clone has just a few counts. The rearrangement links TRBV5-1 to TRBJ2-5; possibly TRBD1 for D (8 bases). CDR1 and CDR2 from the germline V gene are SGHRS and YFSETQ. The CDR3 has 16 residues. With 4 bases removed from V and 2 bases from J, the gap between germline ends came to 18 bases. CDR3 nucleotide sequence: TGCGCCAGCAGCCGCCAGGGGGCGGGGGTACAAGAGACCCAGTACTTC. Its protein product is CASSRQGAGVQETQYF.

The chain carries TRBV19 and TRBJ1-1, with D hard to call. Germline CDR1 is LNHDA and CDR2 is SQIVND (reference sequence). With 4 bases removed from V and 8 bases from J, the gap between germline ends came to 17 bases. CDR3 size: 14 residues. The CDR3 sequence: CASSTSHGFGEAFF. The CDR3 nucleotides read TGTGCCAGTAGTACCAGTCATGGGTTCGGGGAAGCTTTCTTT. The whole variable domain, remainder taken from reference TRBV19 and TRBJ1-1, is DGGITQSPKYLFRKEGQNVTLSCEQNLNHDAMYWYRQDPGQGLRLIYYSQIVNDFQKGDIAEGYSVSREKKESFPLTVTSAQKNPTAFYLCASSTSHGFGEAFFGQGTRLTVV.

The CDR3 region is CASSLGGGFDEQFF. The CDR3, as DNA: TGTGCCAGCAGCTTAGGGGGAGGTTTTGATGAGCAGTTCTTC. The chain uses TRBV7-3 and TRBJ2-1; D is possibly TRBD2 (6 bases). The germline CDR1 and CDR2 sequences are SGHTA and FQGTGA. The CDR3 totals 14 residues. With 2 bases removed from V and 8 bases from J, the gap between germline ends came to 13 bases. The complete variable domain, with remaining parts taken from reference TRBV7-3 and TRBJ2-1, reads GAGVSQTPSNKVTEKGKYVELRCDPISGHTALYWYRQSLGQGPEFLIYFQGTGAADDSGLPNDRFFAVRPEGSVSTLKIQRTERGDSAVYLCASSLGGGFDEQFFGPGTRLTVL.

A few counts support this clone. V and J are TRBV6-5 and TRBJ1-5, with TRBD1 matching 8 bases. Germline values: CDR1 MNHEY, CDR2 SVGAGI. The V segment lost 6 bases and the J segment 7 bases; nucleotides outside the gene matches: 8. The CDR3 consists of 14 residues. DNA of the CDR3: TGTGCCAGCAGCTCCGACAGGGGAGGGCAGCCCCAGCATTTT. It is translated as CASSSDRGGQPQHF.

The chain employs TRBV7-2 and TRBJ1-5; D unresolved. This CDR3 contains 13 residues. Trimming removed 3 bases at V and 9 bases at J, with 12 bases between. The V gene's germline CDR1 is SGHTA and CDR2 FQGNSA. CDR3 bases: TGTGCCAGCAGCTTGGGCCGGCTTTGGCCCCAGCATTTT. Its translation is CASSLGRLWPQHF.

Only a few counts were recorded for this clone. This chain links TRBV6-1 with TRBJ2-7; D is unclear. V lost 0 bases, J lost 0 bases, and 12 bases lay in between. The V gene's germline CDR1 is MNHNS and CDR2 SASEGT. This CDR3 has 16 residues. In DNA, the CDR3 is TGTGCCAGCAGTGAAGCGAGCGCGGATCCCTCCTACGAGCAGTACTTC. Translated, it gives CASSEASADPSYEQYF.

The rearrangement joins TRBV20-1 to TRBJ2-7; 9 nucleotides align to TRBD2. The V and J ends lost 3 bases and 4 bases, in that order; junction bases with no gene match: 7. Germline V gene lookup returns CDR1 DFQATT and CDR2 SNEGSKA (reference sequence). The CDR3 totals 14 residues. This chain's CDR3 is CSASSLAGSYEQYF. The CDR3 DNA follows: TGCAGTGCTAGTAGCCTAGCGGGGAGTTACGAGCAGTACTTC.

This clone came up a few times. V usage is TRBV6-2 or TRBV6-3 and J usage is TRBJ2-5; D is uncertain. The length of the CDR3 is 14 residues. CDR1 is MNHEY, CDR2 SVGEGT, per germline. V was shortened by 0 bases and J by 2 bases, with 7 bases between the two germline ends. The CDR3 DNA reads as TGTGCCAGCAGTTACTCGACACGGCAAGAGACCCAGTACTTC. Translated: CASSYSTRQETQYF.

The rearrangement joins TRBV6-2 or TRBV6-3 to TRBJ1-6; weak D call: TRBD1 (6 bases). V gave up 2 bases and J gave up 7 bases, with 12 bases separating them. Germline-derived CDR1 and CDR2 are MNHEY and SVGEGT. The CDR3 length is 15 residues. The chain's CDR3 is CASSYVGGANSPLHF. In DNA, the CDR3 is TGTGCCAGCAGTTACGTTGGGGGGGCGAATTCACCCCTCCACTTT.